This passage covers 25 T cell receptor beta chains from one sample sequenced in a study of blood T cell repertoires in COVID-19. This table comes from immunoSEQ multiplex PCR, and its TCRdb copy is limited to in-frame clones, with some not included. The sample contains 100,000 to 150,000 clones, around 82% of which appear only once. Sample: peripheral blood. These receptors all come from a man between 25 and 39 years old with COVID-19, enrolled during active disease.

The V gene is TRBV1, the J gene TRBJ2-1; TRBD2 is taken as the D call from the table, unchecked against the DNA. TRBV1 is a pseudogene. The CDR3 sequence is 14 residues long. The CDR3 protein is CTSSQTSGENEQFF. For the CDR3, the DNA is TGCACCAGCAGCCAGACTAGCGGGGAGAATGAGCAGTTCTTC.

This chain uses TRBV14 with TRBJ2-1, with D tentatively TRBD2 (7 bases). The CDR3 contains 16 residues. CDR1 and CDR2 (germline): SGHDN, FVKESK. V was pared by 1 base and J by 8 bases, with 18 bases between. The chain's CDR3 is CASSQGVAGARDEQFF. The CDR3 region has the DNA TGTGCCAGCAGCCAAGGGGTTGCGGGGGCTAGGGATGAGCAGTTCTTC.

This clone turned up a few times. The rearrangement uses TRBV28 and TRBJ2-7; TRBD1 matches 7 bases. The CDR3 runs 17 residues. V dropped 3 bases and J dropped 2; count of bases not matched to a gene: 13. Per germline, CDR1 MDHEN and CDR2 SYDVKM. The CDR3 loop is CASSFLGLKQGPYEQYF. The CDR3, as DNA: TGTGCCAGCAGTTTCTTGGGTCTAAAACAGGGGCCCTACGAGCAGTACTTC.

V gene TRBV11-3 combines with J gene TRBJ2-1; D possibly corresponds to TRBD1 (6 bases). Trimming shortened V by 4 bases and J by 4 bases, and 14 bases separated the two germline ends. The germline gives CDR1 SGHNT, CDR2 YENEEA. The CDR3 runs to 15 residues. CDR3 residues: CASSSRDTRYNEQFF. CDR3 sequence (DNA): TGTGCCAGCAGCTCCCGGGACACACGATACAATGAGCAGTTCTTC.

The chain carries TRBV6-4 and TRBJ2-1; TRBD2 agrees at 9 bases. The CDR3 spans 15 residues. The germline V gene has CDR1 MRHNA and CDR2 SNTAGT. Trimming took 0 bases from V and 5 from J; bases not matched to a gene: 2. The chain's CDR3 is CASSDSTSGNNEQFF. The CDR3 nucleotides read TGTGCCAGCAGTGACTCGACTAGCGGAAACAATGAGCAGTTCTTC.

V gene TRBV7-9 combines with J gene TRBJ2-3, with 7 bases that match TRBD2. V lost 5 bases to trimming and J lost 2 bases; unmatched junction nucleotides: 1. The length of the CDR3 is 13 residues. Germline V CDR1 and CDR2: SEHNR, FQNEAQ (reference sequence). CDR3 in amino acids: CASSAGDTDTQYF. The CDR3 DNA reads TGTGCCAGCAGCGCGGGGGACACAGATACGCAGTATTTT.

DNA of the CDR3: TGTGCCACGTCCGGGACAGGGGCCACCGGGGAGCTGTTTTTT. It codes for CATSGTGATGELFF. The chain joins TRBV10-3 to TRBJ2-2, with TRBD1 matching 10 bases. With 10 bases clipped from V and 4 bases from J, the junction kept 6 bases outside the gene matches. The CDR3 covers 14 residues. From germline, CDR1 is ENHRY and CDR2 SYGVKD.

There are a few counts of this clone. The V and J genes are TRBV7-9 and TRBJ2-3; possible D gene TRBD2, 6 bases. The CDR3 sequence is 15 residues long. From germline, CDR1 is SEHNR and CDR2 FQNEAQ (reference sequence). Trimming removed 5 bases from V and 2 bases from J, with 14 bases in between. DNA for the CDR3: TGTGCCAGCAGCACAACGGGACTCCCCACAGATACGCAGTATTTT. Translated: CASSTTGLPTDTQYF.

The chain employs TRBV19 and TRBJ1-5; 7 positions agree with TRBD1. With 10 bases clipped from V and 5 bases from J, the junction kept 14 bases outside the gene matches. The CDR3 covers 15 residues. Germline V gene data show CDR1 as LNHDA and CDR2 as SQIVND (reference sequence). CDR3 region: CATVKSRDSDQPQHF. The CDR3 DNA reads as TGTGCCACCGTTAAATCCCGGGACAGCGATCAGCCCCAGCATTTT.

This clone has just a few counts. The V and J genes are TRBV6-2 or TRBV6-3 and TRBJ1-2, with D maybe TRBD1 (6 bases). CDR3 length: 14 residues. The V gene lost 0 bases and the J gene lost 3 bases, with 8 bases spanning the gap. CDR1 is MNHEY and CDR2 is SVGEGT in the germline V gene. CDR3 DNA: TGTGCCAGCAGTTACTCCGACAGGTACTATGGCTACACCTTC. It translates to CASSYSDRYYGYTF.

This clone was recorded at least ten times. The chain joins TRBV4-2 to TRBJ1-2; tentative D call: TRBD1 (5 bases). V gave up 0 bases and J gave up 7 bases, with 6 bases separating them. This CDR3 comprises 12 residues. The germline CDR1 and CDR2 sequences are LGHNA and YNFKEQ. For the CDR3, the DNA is TGTGCCAGCAGCCAAGACAGGGTTGGCTACACCTTC. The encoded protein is CASSQDRVGYTF.

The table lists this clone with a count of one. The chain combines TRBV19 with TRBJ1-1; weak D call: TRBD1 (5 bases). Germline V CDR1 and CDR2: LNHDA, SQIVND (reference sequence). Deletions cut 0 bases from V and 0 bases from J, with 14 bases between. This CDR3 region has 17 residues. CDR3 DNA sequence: TGTGCCAGTAGTATAGATCTTAAGCGGGGACTGAACACTGAAGCTTTCTTT. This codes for CASSIDLKRGLNTEAFF.

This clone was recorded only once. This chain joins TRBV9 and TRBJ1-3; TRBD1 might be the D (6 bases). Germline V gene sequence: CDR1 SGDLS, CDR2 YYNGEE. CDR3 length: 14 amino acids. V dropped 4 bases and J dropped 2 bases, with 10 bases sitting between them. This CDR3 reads CASSSGVAGNTIYF. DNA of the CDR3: TGTGCCAGCAGCTCAGGGGTGGCTGGAAACACCATATATTTT.

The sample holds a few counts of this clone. CDR3 sequence: CASSSRPAGEKYGYTF. Written as DNA, the CDR3 is TGTGCCAGCAGCTCCCGACCAGCAGGGGAGAAGTATGGCTACACCTTC. V gene TRBV7-2 combines with J gene TRBJ1-2; tentatively, D is TRBD1 (6 bases). CDR1 is SGHTA, CDR2 FQGNSA, per germline. Trimming pared 4 bases from V and 5 bases from J, leaving 20 bases between. This CDR3 spans 16 amino acids.

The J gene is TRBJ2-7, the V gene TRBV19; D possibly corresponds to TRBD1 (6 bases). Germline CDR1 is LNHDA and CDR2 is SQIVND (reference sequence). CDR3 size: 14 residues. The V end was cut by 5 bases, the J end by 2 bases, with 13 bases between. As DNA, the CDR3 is TGTGCCAGTAGTGGGTGGGACAATACCTACGAGCAGTACTTC. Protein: CASSGWDNTYEQYF.

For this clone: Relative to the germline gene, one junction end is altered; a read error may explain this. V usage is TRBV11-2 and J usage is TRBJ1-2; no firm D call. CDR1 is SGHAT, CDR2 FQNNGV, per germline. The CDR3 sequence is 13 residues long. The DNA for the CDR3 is TGTGCCACCAGCGAGCCCGGAGGCTATGGCTACACCTTC. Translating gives CATSEPGGYGYTF.

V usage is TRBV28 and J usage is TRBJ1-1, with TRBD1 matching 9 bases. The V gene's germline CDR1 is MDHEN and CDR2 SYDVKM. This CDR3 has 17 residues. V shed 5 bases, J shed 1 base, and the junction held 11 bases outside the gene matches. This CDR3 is CASSLNRGRRANTEAFF. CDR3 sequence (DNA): TGTGCCAGCAGTCTAAACAGGGGGCGGAGAGCGAACACTGAAGCTTTCTTT.

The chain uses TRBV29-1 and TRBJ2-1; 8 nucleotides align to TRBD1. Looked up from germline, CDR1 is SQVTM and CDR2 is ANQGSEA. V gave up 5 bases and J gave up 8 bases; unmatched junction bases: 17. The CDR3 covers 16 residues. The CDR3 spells CSVLPTGTGISHEQFF. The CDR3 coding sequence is TGCAGCGTTCTTCCGACCGGGACAGGCATTTCGCATGAGCAGTTCTTC.

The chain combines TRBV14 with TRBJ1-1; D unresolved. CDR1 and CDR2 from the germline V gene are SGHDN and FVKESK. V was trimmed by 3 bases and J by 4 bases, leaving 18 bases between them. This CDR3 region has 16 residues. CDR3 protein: CASSQGFSGRGTEAFF. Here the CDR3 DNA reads TGTGCCAGCAGCCAGGGCTTCAGCGGTCGCGGCACTGAAGCTTTCTTT.

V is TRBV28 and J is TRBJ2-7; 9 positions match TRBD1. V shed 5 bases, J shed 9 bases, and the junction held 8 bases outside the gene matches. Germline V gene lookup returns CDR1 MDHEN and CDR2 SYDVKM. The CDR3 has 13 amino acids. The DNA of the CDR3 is TGTGCCAGCAGTACCGGGACAGGGACTGGGCAGTACTTC. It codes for CASSTGTGTGQYF.

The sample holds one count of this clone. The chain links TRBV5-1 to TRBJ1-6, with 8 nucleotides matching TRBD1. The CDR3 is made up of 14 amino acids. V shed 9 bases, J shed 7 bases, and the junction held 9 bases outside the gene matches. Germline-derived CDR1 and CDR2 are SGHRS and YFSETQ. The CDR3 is CATHIGQGNSPLHF. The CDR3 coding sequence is TGCGCCACACACATCGGACAGGGAAATTCACCCCTCCACTTT.

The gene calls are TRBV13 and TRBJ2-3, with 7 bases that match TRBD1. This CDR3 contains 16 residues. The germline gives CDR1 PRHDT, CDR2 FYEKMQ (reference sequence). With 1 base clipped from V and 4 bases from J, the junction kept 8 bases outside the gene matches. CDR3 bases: TGTGCCAGCAGCTTAGTGAGACAGGGAATTGCAGATACGCAGTATTTT. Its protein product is CASSLVRQGIADTQYF. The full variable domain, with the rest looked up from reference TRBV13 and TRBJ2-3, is AAGVIQSPRHLIKEKRETATLKCYPIPRHDTVYWYQQGPGQDPQFLISFYEKMQSDKGSIPDRFSAQQFSDYHSELNMSSLELGDSALYFCASSLVRQGIADTQYFGPGTRLTVL.

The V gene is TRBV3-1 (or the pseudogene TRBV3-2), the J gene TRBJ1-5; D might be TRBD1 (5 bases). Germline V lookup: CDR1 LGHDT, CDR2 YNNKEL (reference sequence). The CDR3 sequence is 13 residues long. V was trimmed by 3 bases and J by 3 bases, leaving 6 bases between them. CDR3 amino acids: CASSQGLNQPQHF. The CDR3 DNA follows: TGTGCCAGCAGCCAGGGGCTCAATCAGCCCCAGCATTTT.

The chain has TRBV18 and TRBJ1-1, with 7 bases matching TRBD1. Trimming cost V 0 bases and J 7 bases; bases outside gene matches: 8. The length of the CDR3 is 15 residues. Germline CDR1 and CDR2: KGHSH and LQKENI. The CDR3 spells CASSPPAGGHGEAFF. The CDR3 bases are TGTGCCAGCTCACCACCGGCAGGGGGGCATGGTGAAGCTTTCTTT. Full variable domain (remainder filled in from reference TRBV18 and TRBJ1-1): NAGVMQNPRHLVRRRGQEARLRCSPMKGHSHVYWYRQLPEEGLKFMVYLQKENIIDESGMPKERFSAEFPKEGPSILRIQQVVRGDSAAYFCASSPPAGGHGEAFFGQGTRLTVV.

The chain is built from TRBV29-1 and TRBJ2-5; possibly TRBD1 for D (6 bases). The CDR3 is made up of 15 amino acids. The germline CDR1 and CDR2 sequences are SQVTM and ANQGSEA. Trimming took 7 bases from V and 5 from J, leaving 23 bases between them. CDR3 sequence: CSGKGHYPKRETQYF. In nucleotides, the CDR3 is TGCAGCGGGAAGGGACACTATCCCAAGAGGGAGACCCAGTACTTC.